The clone carrying this T cell receptor beta chain was counted once. Its antigen is currently unknown. As for treatment: about 20 received Ad26.COV2.S at low or high dose, single or two shots; about five received placebo; per-sample allocation not given. At day 63 after the first vaccine or placebo injection, samples were drawn. Libraries were prepared by immunoSEQ multiplex PCR; TCRdb keeps only in-frame clonotypes and omits some of them. This sample yields about 420,000 clones, of which roughly 88% are seen a single time; 3.6% belongs to the top ten. This sample is drawn from a study of Ad26.COV2.S vaccination and SARS-CoV-2 variants. Looking at the study overall: Ad26.COV2.S, an intramuscular injection, was given once or twice 56 days apart.

General study findings and limits: It was vaccine recipients, not placebo recipients, who had the higher spike-specific TCR breadth. Analytic work on TCR breadth and depth might have understated the full extent of total T cell responses.

The CDR3 contains 16 residues. After removal of 0 bases from V and 6 bases from J, the junction contained 7 bases not matched to a gene. Germline values: CDR1 LNHNV, CDR2 YYDKDF (reference sequence). The clonotype was recovered from a person aged 18 to 59 who received the Ad26.COV2.S COVID-19 vaccine or a placebo. The chain combines TRBV15 with TRBJ2-1; 8 bases line up with TRBD2. The sequencing here drew on peripheral blood, taken in a trial of Ad26.COV2.S vaccine versus placebo. CDR3 coding DNA: TGTGCCACCAGCAGAGAACCACTAGCGGCTCCCAATGAGCAGTTCTTC. Translated: CATSREPLAAPNEQFF.